This TCR beta chain was recorded in a study of CD8+CD57+ T cells in acquired aplastic anemia. Germline values: CDR1 SEHNR, CDR2 FQNEAQ (reference sequence). CDR3 length: 12 amino acids. V dropped 5 bases and J dropped 4 bases, with 8 bases sitting between them. A note on this clonotype: Its target is not known.

Findings and limits, study-wide: In common between the patients and the controls were approximately 28 CD8+ CDR3 sequences. Patients and controls had CD8+ Simpson's diversity values that were not significantly distinct.

TCR beta VDJ and CDR3 profiling used genomic DNA as template. TCRdb itself ran the reads through MiXCR, one entry per CDR3 protein. The table records 130,000 or so distinct CDR3 sequences, almost 40% of them present only once. Sequencing was done on patients that had shown CD8+CD57+ cell expansion by flow cytometry. Severe acquired aplastic anemia affected all patients. At the time of blood sampling, patients had not yet received any therapy. The TCR was taken from a human donor with aplastic anemia. The source material was sorted CD4+, CD8+, or CD8+CD57+ T cells (not recorded which) from PBMCs. The gene calls are TRBV7-9 and TRBJ1-2; D gene unclear. CDR3 loop: CASSTSIYGYTF. CDR3 nucleotides: TGTGCCAGCAGCACCTCCATCTATGGCTACACCTTC.